This TCR beta chain was identified in a study of CD8 T cells in ankylosing spondylitis. Findings of the study overall: Disease-associated clones were CD8+ and fairly uncommon in peripheral blood. Fewer than ten highly homologous variants made up a TCR beta motif that seemed to typify ankylosing spondylitis blood.

Regarding this clonotype: The antigen remains undetermined.

This CDR3 region has 14 residues. CDR1 and CDR2 (germline): SGHTA, FQGNSA. Trimming removed 4 bases at V and 0 bases at J, with 6 bases between. By quantitative 5'-RACE with molecular barcodes, the TCR beta libraries were made. TCRdb used MiXCR to reprocess the 5' RACE reads, holding one entry per CDR3 protein. The data contain more than 600,000 distinct CDR3 sequences, roughly 20% of them singletons. The rearrangement uses TRBV7-2 and TRBJ2-2; D gene uncertain. The clonotype comes from a male donor with ankylosing spondylitis. Sequenced: blood, either unsorted or a sorted T cell fraction (not recorded which). The CDR3 DNA follows: TGTGCCAGCAGCTATTTTCCGAACACCGGGGAGCTGTTTTTT. Its translation: CASSYFPNTGELFF.